The rows below give T cell receptor beta chains drawn from one sample of a study of early T cells in non-severe SARS-CoV-2 infection. TCRdb used MiXCR to reprocess the 5' RACE reads, holding one entry per CDR3 protein. This sample has over 25,000 distinct CDR3 sequences, with 4.5% to 6% found just once. The sample consisted of whole blood. The receptors come from an adult who was a healthcare worker with PCR-confirmed SARS-CoV-2 infection or an uninfected control (not recorded which). CDR3s include the opening cysteine and the closing phenylalanine or tryptophan. A D gene is named only where the DNA matches it firmly.

v_call	cdr3_length	j_call	d_call	cdr3_aa
TRBV4-2	17	TRBJ2-6	.	CASSDTYLGAGANVLTF
TRBV3-1	16	TRBJ2-5	TRBD2	CASSPYSGGPGETQYF
TRBV7-2	15	TRBJ2-6	.	CASSKQVSGANVLTF
TRBV24-1	13	TRBJ2-3	.	CATKSGIEDTQYF
TRBV11-2	13	TRBJ2-7	.	CASSLSGGYEQYF
TRBV18	16	TRBJ2-2	.	CASSPYQGPNTGELFF
TRBV5-4	13	TRBJ1-5	.	CASSPDLNQPQHF
TRBV7-2	15	TRBJ2-7	TRBD1	CASSFGDRAIYEQYF
TRBV7-6	15	TRBJ1-4	TRBD1	CASSLAGRTGEKLFF
TRBV18	18	TRBJ2-5	TRBD2	CASSPGPKREGPRETQYF
TRBV11-2	15	TRBJ2-7	TRBD2	CAGSLDSAGGYEQYF
TRBV20-1	16	TRBJ2-3	TRBD2	CSAPPTSGRATDTQYF
TRBV6-2/TRBV6-3	14	TRBJ2-4	.	CASSYRGAKNIQYF
TRBV4-2	13	TRBJ1-1	.	CASSQAVNTEAFF
TRBV6-2/TRBV6-3	15	TRBJ2-7	.	CASRPVTLATYEQYF
TRBV5-1	11	TRBJ1-1	TRBD1	CASTQGQEAFF
TRBV27	14	TRBJ1-3	.	CASSALGGGNTIYF
TRBV6-2/TRBV6-3	12	TRBJ2-1	.	CASSYDRREQFF
TRBV7-8	18	TRBJ2-1	TRBD2	CASRRVRVAGGTYNEQFF
TRBV4-3	16	TRBJ2-2	.	CASSQASGGGTGELFF
TRBV11-2	18	TRBJ2-7	TRBD1	CASSQGIYRGRKSYEQYF
TRBV20-1	16	TRBJ1-5	.	CSAGTGIPWGNQPQHF
TRBV9	15	TRBJ2-7	.	CASSAALGNSYEQYF
TRBV24-1	15	TRBJ2-5	.	CATSDSGTIQETQYF
TRBV5-1	17	TRBJ1-4	.	CASSLESGDATNEKLFF
TRBV6-5	17	TRBJ2-1	.	CASSRTVGLTGPGEQFF
TRBV12-3/TRBV12-4	17	TRBJ1-6	TRBD1	CASSLADPGQGAGTLHF
TRBV20-1	15	TRBJ1-3	.	CSALAQGHDGNTIYF
TRBV4-3	16	TRBJ1-6	.	CASSQEPQAGGSPLHF
TRBV7-8	17	TRBJ2-1	TRBD2	CASSHISGTSVYNEQFF
TRBV7-9	15	TRBJ2-2	.	CASRSDGLNTGELFF
TRBV6-6	14	TRBJ2-3	.	CASLNAGSTDTQYF
TRBV29-1	14	TRBJ2-2	.	CSVGGGTGPGELFF
TRBV28	14	TRBJ2-5	.	CASSPTGWQETQYF
TRBV30	12	TRBJ1-1	.	CAWSGVHTEAFF
TRBV6-4	15	TRBJ2-1	TRBD2	CASSGGSGNYNEQFF
TRBV7-2	15	TRBJ2-5	TRBD1	CASSFDRGRQETQYF
TRBV6-6	21	TRBJ2-2	TRBD2	CASSYSTPGLANVGEPGELFF
TRBV10-2	14	TRBJ1-5	.	CASSLDTSNQPQHF
TRBV25-1	14	TRBJ1-6	.	CASSESSYNSPLHF
TRBV29-1	13	TRBJ1-1	TRBD1	CSARTGFGTEAFF
TRBV29-1	11	TRBJ2-1	.	CSVNSYNEQFF
TRBV5-4	15	TRBJ2-5	TRBD1	CASSTPGQGQETQYF
TRBV29-1	12	TRBJ1-1	TRBD1	CSVYRGNTEAFF
TRBV13	14	TRBJ2-1	.	CASSLGRQAFEQFF
TRBV19	13	TRBJ1-5	TRBD1	CASGQGLNQPQHF
TRBV6-5	15	TRBJ2-1	.	CASSYSNQGYNEQFF
TRBV4-2	14	TRBJ2-3	.	CASSQDRGRETQYF
TRBV11-2	15	TRBJ2-1	TRBD2	CASSESGTSYNEQFF
TRBV15	13	TRBJ2-1	TRBD1	CATSRDRGDEQFF
TRBV24-1	15	TRBJ2-1	TRBD1	CATTAGTGLINEQFF
TRBV6-2/TRBV6-3	15	TRBJ2-4	TRBD2	CASSFTGGPKNIQYF
TRBV7-2	16	TRBJ2-3	.	CASSLVGGESTDTQYF